Each of the 23 T cell receptor beta chains below was sequenced from the same sample in a study of blood T cell repertoires in COVID-19. This table comes from immunoSEQ multiplex PCR, and its TCRdb copy is limited to in-frame clones, with some not included. Of some 290,000 clones listed, roughly nine tenths are singletons. The specimen sequenced was peripheral blood. Receptors were obtained from a woman aged 25 to 45 with COVID-19, enrolled during active disease.

This clone has just a few counts. The V and J genes are TRBV11-2 and TRBJ1-6, with D maybe TRBD1 (6 bases). Looked up from germline, CDR1 is SGHAT and CDR2 is FQNNGV. The CDR3 has 14 residues. V lost 1 base to trimming and J lost 10 bases, with 11 bases between them. The chain's CDR3 is CASSLGSGESPLHF. Here the CDR3 DNA reads TGTGCCAGCAGCTTAGGGTCAGGGGAGTCACCCCTCCACTTT.

The chain couples TRBV2 to TRBJ1-2; 10 bases line up with TRBD1. Germline CDR1 SNHLY, CDR2 FYNNEI. V lost 7 bases and J lost 3; bases outside the gene matches: 5. The CDR3 sequence is 14 residues long. CDR3 coding DNA: TGTGCCAGCACCTGGACAGGGGGAGACTATGGCTACACCTTC. Translating gives CASTWTGGDYGYTF. The entire variable domain, with the rest obtained from reference TRBV2 and TRBJ1-2, is as follows: EPEVTQTPSHQVTQMGQEVILRCVPISNHLYFYWYRQILGQKVEFLVSFYNNEISEKSEIFDDQFSVERPDGSNFTLKIRSTKLEDSAMYFCASTWTGGDYGYTFGSGTRLTVV.

The rearrangement joins TRBV5-1 to TRBJ2-1, with D maybe TRBD2 (7 bases). This CDR3 has 13 amino acids. V was cut by 7 bases and J by 13 bases, with 21 bases left in between. Germline assignment: CDR1 SGHRS and CDR2 YFSETQ. CDR3 DNA: TGCGCCAGCGCTCCGGGGTCGGGGGGCTATCAGTTCTTC. As protein: CASAPGSGGYQFF. Drawing the rest from reference TRBV5-1 and TRBJ2-1, the complete variable domain is KAGVTQTPRYLIKTRGQQVTLSCSPISGHRSVSWYQQTPGQGLQFLFEYFSETQRNKGNFPGRFSGRQFSNSRSEMNVSTLELGDSALYLCASAPGSGGYQFFGPGTRLTVL.

The V gene is TRBV29-1, the J gene TRBJ1-6; 11 bases are shared with TRBD1. Germline V lookup: CDR1 SQVTM, CDR2 ANQGSEA. V dropped 6 bases and J dropped 9; count of bases not matched to a gene: 7. The CDR3 sequence is 14 residues long. For the CDR3, the DNA is TGCAGCGTCCGGGACAGGGGGTTTAGTTCACCCCTCCACTTT. This sequence encodes CSVRDRGFSSPLHF.

The rearrangement joins TRBV19 to TRBJ1-6; 8 positions match TRBD1. This CDR3 is 14 amino acids long. The V gene end was trimmed by 7 bases and the J gene end by 6 bases; junction bases not matched to a gene: 5. CDR1 and CDR2 (germline): LNHDA, SQIVND (reference sequence). The CDR3 nucleotides are TGTGCCAGTACCTTAGACAGGGGTAATTCACCCCTCCACTTT. Translating it yields CASTLDRGNSPLHF.

The CDR3 protein is CATSLTGGDNEQFF. The CDR3 nucleotides are TGTGCCACCAGCCTAACGGGGGGTGACAATGAGCAGTTCTTC. The rearrangement joins TRBV24-1 to TRBJ2-1; 7 positions agree with TRBD2. Germline V gives CDR1 KGHDR, CDR2 SFDVKD. There are 14 residues in the CDR3. V dropped 7 bases and J dropped 5; count of bases not matched to a gene: 7.

Note on this clone: Different DNA sequences within this sample yield the same CDR3. The rearrangement joins TRBV19 to TRBJ1-1; unclear D gene. Germline lookup yields CDR1 LNHDA and CDR2 SQIVND (reference sequence). CDR3 length equals 12 residues. V shed 1 base and J shed 4 bases, with 4 bases lying between them. The CDR3 loop reads CASSIGSTEAFF. CDR3 sequence (DNA): TGTGCCAGTAGTATAGGGAGCACTGAAGCTTTCTTT.

The V call is TRBV5-1, the J call TRBJ2-2; possibly TRBD2 for D (7 bases). V lost 1 base and J 4 bases, leaving 11 bases between the germline ends. Germline assignment: CDR1 SGHRS and CDR2 YFSETQ. This CDR3 is built from 15 residues. CDR3 DNA: TGCGCCAGCAGCTTGCGGGGGGCGGTCACCGGGGAGCTGTTTTTT. It encodes CASSLRGAVTGELFF.

The chain has TRBV25-1 and TRBJ1-2; the D is unclear. The germline gives CDR1 MGHDK, CDR2 SYGVNS. V gave up 3 bases and J gave up 2 bases, with 10 bases separating them. The CDR3 has 14 residues. The CDR3 coding sequence is TGTGCCAGCAGTGATCCGACGAGGAACTATGGCTACACCTTC. Translation gives CASSDPTRNYGYTF.

The sample holds one count of this clone. The chain combines TRBV5-1 with TRBJ2-7; no clear D gene. V was pared by 2 bases and J by 3 bases, with 12 bases between. Germline V gene sequence: CDR1 SGHRS, CDR2 YFSETQ. The CDR3 length is 14 residues. The CDR3 bases are TGCGCCAGCAGCTTCGGTGGAGAAAACTACGAGCAGTACTTC. Its translation: CASSFGGENYEQYF.

This chain connects TRBV29-1 to TRBJ2-1; the match to TRBD2 covers 8 bases. The junction had 10 bases not matched to a gene; V was cut back by 4 bases and J by 11 bases. Germline CDR1 and CDR2: SQVTM and ANQGSEA. This CDR3 is built from 13 residues. This chain's CDR3 is CSVVKTGTSKQFF. In nucleotides, the CDR3 is TGCAGCGTTGTCAAAACCGGGACTAGTAAGCAGTTCTTC.

In its sample, this clone was seen a few times. V gene TRBV19 combines with J gene TRBJ1-5; possibly TRBD1 for D (5 bases). The CDR3 has 14 amino acids. In germline, CDR1 is LNHDA, CDR2 SQIVND (reference sequence). Trimming took off 7 bases at V and 5 bases at J, with 15 bases between the two ends. The CDR3 nucleotides are TGTGCCAGTACCAGGGAACGGGGGGATCAGCCCCAGCATTTT. This codes for CASTRERGDQPQHF.

CDR3 in DNA: TGCGCCAGCAGCCCTCTATCTCATCGGGGGAGCACAGATACGCAGTATTTT. Translated, it gives CASSPLSHRGSTDTQYF. V usage is TRBV5-1 and J usage is TRBJ2-3, with D perhaps TRBD2 (6 bases). The V gene's germline CDR1 is SGHRS and CDR2 YFSETQ. This CDR3 spans 17 amino acids. V was trimmed by 4 bases and J by 0 bases, leaving 18 bases between them.

This rearrangement joins TRBV19 to TRBJ2-2; D is unclear. Germline V gives CDR1 LNHDA, CDR2 SQIVND (reference sequence). This CDR3 contains 14 residues. Trimming cost V 3 bases and J 5 bases, with 10 bases left between them. The CDR3 reads CASSMGRFTGELFF. CDR3 DNA: TGTGCCAGTAGTATGGGCAGATTTACCGGGGAGCTGTTTTTT.

The rearrangement links TRBV4-1 to TRBJ1-2; D may be TRBD1 (5 bases). CDR1 is MGHRA, CDR2 YSYEKL, per germline. CDR3 length equals 17 residues. Deletions cut 0 bases from V and 7 bases from J, with 21 bases between. CDR3 nucleotides: TGCGCCAGCAGCCAAGAAACTGGGCCAGGGATTTGGGGTGGCTACACCTTC. Its protein product is CASSQETGPGIWGGYTF.

The chain links TRBV23-1 to TRBJ1-1; the match to TRBD1 covers 7 bases. TRBV23-1 is sorted into the ORF group, with uncertain function. The CDR3 has 13 residues. Trimming cost V 8 bases and J 2 bases; bases outside gene matches: 5. CDR3 in amino acids: CASAQGRNTEAFF. The CDR3 DNA reads TGCGCCAGCGCACAGGGGCGAAACACTGAAGCTTTCTTT.

The chain recombines TRBV7-6 with TRBJ1-2, with 8 bases lining up with TRBD1. CDR3 length: 15 amino acids. V shed 5 bases and J 5 bases; nucleotides not matched to a gene: 10. Germline values: CDR1 SGHVS, CDR2 FNYEAQ. CDR3 nucleotide sequence: TGTGCCAGCAGCCCGCGGGACAGGATGAGTTATGGCTACACCTTC. It encodes CASSPRDRMSYGYTF.

V gene TRBV5-4 combines with J gene TRBJ2-5, with TRBD2 matching 8 bases. Germline values: CDR1 SGHNT, CDR2 YYREEE (reference sequence). Unmatched junction bases numbered 8, after V lost 0 bases and J lost 4 bases. The CDR3 is 16 residues long. CDR3 sequence reads: CASSLERGGPGETQYF. In DNA form, the CDR3 reads TGTGCCAGCAGCTTGGAACGGGGGGGCCCGGGAGAGACCCAGTACTTC. The full variable domain, rest sourced from reference TRBV5-4 and TRBJ2-5, is ETGVTQSPTHLIKTRGQQVTLRCSSQSGHNTVSWYQQALGQGPQFIFQYYREEENGRGNFPPRFSGLQFPNYSSELNVNALELDDSALYLCASSLERGGPGETQYFGPGTRLLVL.

CDR3 loop: CATSDSIYNEQFF. The CDR3 nucleotides are TGTGCCACCAGTGATTCTATCTACAATGAGCAGTTCTTC. The V and J genes are TRBV24-1 and TRBJ2-1; no firm D call. Germline V gene sequence: CDR1 KGHDR, CDR2 SFDVKD. Trimming stripped 2 bases from V and 3 bases from J, with 4 bases between. The CDR3 extends over 13 amino acids.

In this sample, this clone turned up once. J is TRBJ2-1 and V is TRBV19, with 7 bases matching TRBD1. In germline, CDR1 is LNHDA, CDR2 SQIVND (reference sequence). The CDR3 loop spans 14 amino acids. Trimming took 5 bases from V and 5 from J; bases not matched to a gene: 6. CDR3 sequence (DNA): TGTGCCAGTAGTCGACTCACAGGGGACAATGAGCAGTTCTTC. It is translated as CASSRLTGDNEQFF.

This chain connects TRBV11-3 to TRBJ2-1; 8 bases map to TRBD2. Trimming at V came to 0 bases and at J to 7 bases, leaving 5 bases not matched to a gene. Germline CDR1 and CDR2: SGHNT and YENEEA. The CDR3 sequence is 15 residues long. The CDR3 sequence: CASSLDFGGANEQFF. The CDR3 DNA sequence: TGTGCCAGCAGCTTAGATTTCGGGGGGGCTAATGAGCAGTTCTTC.

This chain connects TRBV4-1 to TRBJ2-1; the D gene is possibly TRBD1 (5 bases). With 3 bases removed from V and 7 bases from J, the gap between germline ends came to 7 bases. CDR1 and CDR2 from the germline V gene are MGHRA and YSYEKL. CDR3 length equals 12 residues. Here the CDR3 reads CASSHRGNEQFF. Here the CDR3 DNA reads TGCGCCAGCAGCCATAGGGGTAATGAGCAGTTCTTC.

This chain links TRBV10-3 with TRBJ1-1, with 9 bases aligning to TRBD1. After removal of 3 bases from V and 0 bases from J, the junction contained 8 bases not matched to a gene. Germline assignment: CDR1 ENHRY and CDR2 SYGVKD. This CDR3 contains 17 residues. Here the CDR3 reads CAISDTGTGRMNTEAFF. The CDR3 region has the DNA TGTGCCATCAGTGATACCGGGACAGGGAGAATGAACACTGAAGCTTTCTTT.